This T cell receptor beta chain came from a study of T cells in Graves' hyperthyroidism and ophthalmopathy. This clonotype was seen ten or more times. Its target is not known. Amplified TCR beta CDR3 regions derived from RNA transcripts. TCR CDR3 underwent first-round RT-PCR with the HTBI primer set. One entry per CDR3 protein, called by TCRdb with MiXCR from the multiplex PCR reads. The table shows 250,000 or so distinct CDR3 sequences, with 13% to 15% occurring only once. The study's findings and limits: Ophthalmopathy, as predicted by the model, came a median around 6 months after the prediction. Most thyroid clonotypes expanded above 0.001 appeared in blood too.

The PBMCs studied were ones that came from 10 ml fresh peripheral blood. The clonotype originates from a woman aged 40 to 50 with Graves' hyperthyroidism that later progressed to Graves' ophthalmopathy. Specimen: blood.

CDR3 sequence: CASSLKVGGLGTDTQYF. CDR3 bases: TGTGCCAGCAGCTTAAAGGTGGGAGGGCTTGGCACAGATACGCAGTATTTT. This chain uses TRBV7-2 with TRBJ2-3, with TRBD2 identical over 7 bases. J lost 1 base, V lost 2 bases, and 9 bases had no gene match. Germline CDR1 SGHTA, CDR2 FQGNSA. This CDR3 is 17 amino acids long.